The clone carrying this T cell receptor (beta chain) showed up many times. Its antigen is currently unknown. The CDR3 sequence is 15 residues long. CDR1 and CDR2 (germline): MGHRA, YSYEKL. Trimming removed 1 base from V and 0 bases from J, with 7 bases in between. This sample stems from a study of spatial heterogeneity in lung cancer. Overall study context: Beta-chain sequences consistently outnumbered alpha-chain sequences in detection.

The time point is: sample taken at primary tumor resection. Unsorted tumor, nontumor lung tissue or cryopreserved PBMC supplied the whole RNA. The roughly 68 donors had untreated early-stage non-small cell lung cancer. A unique molecular identifier was attached to every TCR cDNA molecule. Each CDR3 protein gets one entry after TCRdb re-called the 5' RACE reads with MiXCR. The table records about 38,000 distinct CDR3 sequences, around 7.5% of them present only once. General study points: Circulating ubiquitous expanded tumor TCRs were observed more frequently at resection than at follow-up.

This TCR was sampled from a male donor with early-stage non-small cell lung cancer. The source was PBMCs, collected at surgery. The chain is built from TRBV4-1 and TRBJ1-3; possible D gene TRBD1, 6 bases. This CDR3 is CASSQGTASGNTIYF. CDR3 DNA: TGCGCCAGCAGCCAAGGGACAGCCTCTGGAAACACCATATATTTT.